The 5 T cell receptor beta chains reported below all come from one sample, sequenced in a study of T cell responses to AZD1222 COVID-19 vaccine. Measured with immunoSEQ multiplex PCR; TCRdb has only the in-frame clones, and not every one. The profile shows 100,000 to 120,000 clones, 70% to 90% of them singletons. The material was peripheral blood, obtained on day 0 of AZD1222 vaccination. The receptors derive from an adult in good health.

The gene calls are TRBV6-5 and TRBJ1-1, with TRBD1 matching 7 bases. Germline-derived CDR1 and CDR2 are MNHEY and SVGAGI. The CDR3 has 14 amino acids. The trim removed 7 bases at V and 0 bases at J, leaving 5 bases unmatched. CDR3 protein: CASKQDRVNTEAFF. The CDR3 DNA is TGTGCCAGCAAGCAAGACAGGGTGAACACTGAAGCTTTCTTT.

This clone was seen only once. In DNA, the CDR3 is TGCGCCAGCAGCTTTCGAGGAGGGGAGACCCAGTACTTC. Its protein is CASSFRGGETQYF. The rearrangement links TRBV5-1 to TRBJ2-5; a weak D match, TRBD2 (6 bases). Trimming pared 2 bases from V and 5 bases from J, leaving 10 bases between. This CDR3 has 13 residues. Germline CDR1 is SGHRS and CDR2 is YFSETQ.

CDR3 bases: TGTGCCAGCAGTCCCCACAGGACAGGTCAAGAGACCCAGTACTTC. Protein sequence: CASSPHRTGQETQYF. V is TRBV6-6 and J is TRBJ2-5; 7 bases are shared with TRBD1. The CDR3 totals 15 residues. Germline V gene lookup returns CDR1 MNHNY and CDR2 SVGAGI (reference sequence). V gave up 5 bases and J gave up 2 bases; unmatched junction bases: 8.

This clone was recorded only once. The V and J genes are TRBV4-2 and TRBJ2-1, with 8 bases fitting TRBD2. J gave up 9 bases and V 3 bases, and 13 bases lay outside the gene matches. The CDR3 runs 16 residues. CDR1 is LGHNA and CDR2 is YNFKEQ in the germline V gene. CDR3: CASSQGFSGGLVEQFF. CDR3 nucleotide sequence: TGTGCCAGCAGCCAGGGGTTTTCGGGGGGGCTTGTTGAGCAGTTCTTC.

The CDR3 is CASSQAVPGLAGGSTDTQYF. The DNA of the CDR3 is TGCGCCAGCAGCCAAGCGGTTCCGGGACTAGCGGGGGGAAGCACAGATACGCAGTATTTT. The V and J genes are TRBV4-1 and TRBJ2-3; 15 nucleotides agree with TRBD2. The CDR3 totals 20 residues. V shed 1 base and J 0 bases; nucleotides not matched to a gene: 8. The V gene's germline CDR1 is MGHRA and CDR2 YSYEKL.